This TCR beta chain was retrieved from a study of identical twins. Points from the study as a whole: Diverse VJ usage suggested most zero-insertion clonotypes were not invariant T cells.

CDR3 size: 16 residues. After removal of 2 bases from V and 8 bases from J, the junction contained 11 bases not matched to a gene. Germline V CDR1 and CDR2: SGHRS, YFSETQ. In the case of this clonotype: The antigen remains unidentified. A much larger clone differs by one base, so this may be a read error.

From the 5' RACE reads, TCRdb called clonotypes with MiXCR, one entry per CDR3 protein. The data contain about 530,000 distinct CDR3 sequences, roughly 15% of them singletons. These same records also appear under a second study, on yellow fever vaccine responses in identical twins.

Sample: CD4+ T cells sorted from blood. The TCR originated in a woman younger than 30 in good health. The chain uses TRBV5-1 and TRBJ2-1, with TRBD1 matching 9 bases. CDR3 protein: CASSFAGTGSRDEQFF. CDR3 sequence (DNA): TGCGCCAGCAGCTTTGCTGGGACAGGGAGTAGAGATGAGCAGTTCTTC. Looking up the rest from reference TRBV5-1 and TRBJ2-1 gives the full variable domain: KAGVTQTPRYLIKTRGQQVTLSCSPISGHRSVSWYQQTPGQGLQFLFEYFSETQRNKGNFPGRFSGRQFSNSRSEMNVSTLELGDSALYLCASSFAGTGSRDEQFFGPGTRLTVL.